The clone carrying this T cell receptor (beta chain) was detected many times. TCRdb re-called the 5' RACE reads with MiXCR, one entry per CDR3 protein. The data hold 500,000 to 650,000 distinct CDR3 sequences, with less than 20% observed a single time. V dropped 6 bases and J dropped 7 bases, with 10 bases sitting between them. Germline lookup yields CDR1 MNHEY and CDR2 SVGAGI. This CDR3 region has 12 residues. The data were obtained in a study of T cells after yellow fever vaccination. The sequence came from a man younger than 35 who received the YFV17D yellow fever vaccine. The J gene is TRBJ2-1, the V gene TRBV6-5; D is perhaps TRBD1 (6 bases). The specimen was PBMCs, collected about 5 days after the first yellow fever vaccination. The CDR3 DNA is TGTGCCAGCAGCCTACAGGGAAATGAGCAGTTCTTC. It translates to CASSLQGNEQFF.